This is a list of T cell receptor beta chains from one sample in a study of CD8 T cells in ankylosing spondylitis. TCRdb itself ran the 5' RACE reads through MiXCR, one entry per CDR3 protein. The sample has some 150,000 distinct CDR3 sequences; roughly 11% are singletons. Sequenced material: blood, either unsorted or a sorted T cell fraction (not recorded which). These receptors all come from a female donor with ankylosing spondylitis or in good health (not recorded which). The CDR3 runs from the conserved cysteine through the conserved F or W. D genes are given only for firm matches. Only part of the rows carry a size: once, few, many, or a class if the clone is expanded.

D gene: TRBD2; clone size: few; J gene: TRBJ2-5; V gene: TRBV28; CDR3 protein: CASMSGSGGRETQYF; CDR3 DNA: TGTGCCAGCATGTCTGGTAGCGGGGGACGGGAGACCCAGTACTTC
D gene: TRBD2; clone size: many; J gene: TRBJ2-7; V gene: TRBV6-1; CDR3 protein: CASRPPGLAGSEQYF; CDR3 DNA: TGTGCCAGCAGACCCCCGGGACTAGCGGGATCGGAGCAGTACTTC
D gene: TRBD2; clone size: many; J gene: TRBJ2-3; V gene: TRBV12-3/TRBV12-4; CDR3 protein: CASRRRGGASIRSTDTQYF; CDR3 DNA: TGTGCCAGCAGACGACGGGGGGGGGCTAGTATTCGTAGCACAGATACGCAGTATTTT
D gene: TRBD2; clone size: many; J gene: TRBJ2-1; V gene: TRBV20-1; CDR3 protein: CSAVIAGDGEQFF; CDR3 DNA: TGCAGTGCTGTAATAGCGGGAGACGGGGAGCAGTTCTTC
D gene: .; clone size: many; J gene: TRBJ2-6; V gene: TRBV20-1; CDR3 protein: CSARQTGANVLTF; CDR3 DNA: TGCAGTGCTCGCCAGACTGGGGCCAACGTCCTGACTTTC
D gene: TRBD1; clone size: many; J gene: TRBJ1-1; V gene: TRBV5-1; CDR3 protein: CASSPGQGGTEAFF; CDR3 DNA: TGTGCCAGCAGTCCAGGACAGGGAGGGACTGAAGCTTTCTTT
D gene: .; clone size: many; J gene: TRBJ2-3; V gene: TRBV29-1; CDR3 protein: CSAEPENTDTQYF; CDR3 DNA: TGCAGCGCCGAACCGGAGAACACAGATACGCAGTATTTT
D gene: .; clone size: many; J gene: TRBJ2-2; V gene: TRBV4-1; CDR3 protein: CASSQRQLNTGELFF; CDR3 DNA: TGCGCCAGCAGCCAAAGACAGCTTAACACCGGGGAGCTGTTTTTT
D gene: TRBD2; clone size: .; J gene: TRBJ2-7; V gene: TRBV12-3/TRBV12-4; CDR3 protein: CASSPTSGVYEQYF; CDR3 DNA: TGTGCCAGCAGTCCGACTAGCGGGGTCTACGAGCAGTACTTC
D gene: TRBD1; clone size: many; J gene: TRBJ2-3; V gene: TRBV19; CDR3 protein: CATRDSAVTSTDTQYF; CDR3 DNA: TGTGCCACTCGGGACAGCGCAGTGACTAGCACAGATACGCAGTATTTT
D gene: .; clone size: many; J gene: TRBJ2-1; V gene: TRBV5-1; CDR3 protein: CASSFEMGDEQFF; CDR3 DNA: TGCGCCAGCAGCTTCGAGATGGGGGATGAGCAGTTCTTC
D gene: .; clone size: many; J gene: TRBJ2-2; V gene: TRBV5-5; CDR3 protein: CASSFLRQTTGELFF; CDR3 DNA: TGTGCCAGCAGCTTTTTGAGGCAAACAACCGGGGAGCTGTTTTTT
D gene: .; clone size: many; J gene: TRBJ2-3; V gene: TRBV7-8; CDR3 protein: CASSVAWETHTQYF; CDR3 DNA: TGTGCCAGCAGCGTAGCTTGGGAGACGCATACGCAGTATTTT
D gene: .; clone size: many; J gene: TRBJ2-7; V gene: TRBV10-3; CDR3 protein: CATTDVTYEQYF; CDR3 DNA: TGTGCCACCACGGACGTTACCTACGAGCAGTACTTC
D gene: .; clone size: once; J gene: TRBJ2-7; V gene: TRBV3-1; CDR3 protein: CASSPGPSCEQYF; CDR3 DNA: TGTGCCAGCAGCCCCGGGCCGTCCTGCGAGCAGTACTTC
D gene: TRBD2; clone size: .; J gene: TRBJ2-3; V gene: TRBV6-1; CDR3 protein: CASRDPSGGESSTDTQYF; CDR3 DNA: TGTGCCAGCAGGGACCCTAGCGGGGGGGAGTCTAGCACAGATACGCAGTATTTT
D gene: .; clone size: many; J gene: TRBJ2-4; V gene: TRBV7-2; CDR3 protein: CASSLLGPKNIQYF; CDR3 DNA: TGTGCCAGCAGCTTATTAGGGCCCAAAAACATTCAGTACTTC
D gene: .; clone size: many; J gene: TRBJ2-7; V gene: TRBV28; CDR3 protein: CASSSPHGATEEQYF; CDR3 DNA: TGTGCCAGCAGCTCCCCGCACGGGGCCACGGAAGAGCAGTACTTC
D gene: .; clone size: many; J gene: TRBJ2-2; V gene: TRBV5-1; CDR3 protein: CASSLAPTRSRDTGELFF; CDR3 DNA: TGCGCCAGCAGCTTGGCCCCGACTAGATCGAGGGACACCGGGGAGCTGTTTTTT
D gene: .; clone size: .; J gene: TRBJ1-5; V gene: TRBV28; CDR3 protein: CASSTTGAGNQPQHF; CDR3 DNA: TGTGCCAGTAGCACGACAGGCGCTGGCAATCAGCCCCAGCATTTT
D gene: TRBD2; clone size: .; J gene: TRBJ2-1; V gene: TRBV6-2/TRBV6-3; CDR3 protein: CASSLIPSGSRDEQFF; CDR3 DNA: TGTGCCAGCAGTCTCATTCCTAGCGGGAGTAGGGATGAGCAGTTCTTC
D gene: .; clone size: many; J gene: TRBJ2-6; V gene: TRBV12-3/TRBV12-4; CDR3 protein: CASSLRRRDVLTF; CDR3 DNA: TGTGCCAGCAGTTTGCGGAGAAGGGACGTCCTGACTTTC
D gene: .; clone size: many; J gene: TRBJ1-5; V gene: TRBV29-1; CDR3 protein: CSVDRDHSNQPQHF; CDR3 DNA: TGCAGCGTTGACAGGGATCATAGCAATCAGCCCCAGCATTTT
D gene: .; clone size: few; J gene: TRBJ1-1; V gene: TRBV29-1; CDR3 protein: CSVQRSDTEAFF; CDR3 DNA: TGCAGCGTTCAACGGTCGGACACTGAAGCTTTCTTT
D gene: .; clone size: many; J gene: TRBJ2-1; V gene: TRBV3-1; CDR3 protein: CASSQVRGGYNEQFF; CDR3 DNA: TGTGCCAGCAGCCAAGTGCGAGGGGGCTACAATGAGCAGTTCTTC
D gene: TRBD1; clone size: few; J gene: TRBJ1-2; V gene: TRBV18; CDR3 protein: CASSPPGTGSYGYTF; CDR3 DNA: TGTGCCAGCTCACCCCCCGGGACAGGGAGCTATGGCTACACCTTC
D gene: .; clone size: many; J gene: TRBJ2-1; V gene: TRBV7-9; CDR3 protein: CASSQTTGFLEQFF; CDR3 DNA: TGTGCCAGCAGCCAAACCACGGGGTTCCTTGAGCAGTTCTTC
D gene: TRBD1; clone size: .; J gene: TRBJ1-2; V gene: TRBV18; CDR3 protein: CASSPGQGYGSTF; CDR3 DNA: TGTGCCAGCTCACCAGGACAGGGCTATGGCTCCACCTTC
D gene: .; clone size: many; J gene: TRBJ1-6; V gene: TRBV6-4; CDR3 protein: CASSDWENSPLHF; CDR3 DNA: TGTGCCAGCAGTGACTGGGAAAATTCACCCCTCCACTTT
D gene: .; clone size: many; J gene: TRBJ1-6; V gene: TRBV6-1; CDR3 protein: CASSLTWGESSYNSPLHF; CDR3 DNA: TGTGCCAGCAGTCTGACTTGGGGGGAGAGCTCCTATAATTCACCCCTCCACTTT
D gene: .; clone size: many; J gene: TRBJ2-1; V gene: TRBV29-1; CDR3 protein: CGAVSGVYNEQFF; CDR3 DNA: TGCGGAGCCGTTAGCGGAGTCTACAATGAGCAGTTCTTC
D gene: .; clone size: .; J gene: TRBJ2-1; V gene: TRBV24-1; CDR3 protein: CATSDRQPGPGTYNEQFF; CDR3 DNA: TGTGCCACCAGTGACCGTCAGCCGGGCCCAGGGACCTACAATGAGCAGTTCTTC
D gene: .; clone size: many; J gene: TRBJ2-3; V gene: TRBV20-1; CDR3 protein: CSALLGTTDTQYF; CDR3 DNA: TGCAGTGCGTTACTCGGGACAACAGATACGCAGTATTTT